The 31 T cell receptor beta chains given below trace back to one sample, sequenced in a study of T cells in Graves' hyperthyroidism and ophthalmopathy. The source material, RNA transcripts, was used to amplify TCR beta CDR3 regions. Researchers ran a first-round RT-PCR on the TCR CDR3 using the HTBI primer set. TCRdb redid the calling of the multiplex PCR reads with MiXCR, one entry per CDR3 protein. Seen here are fewer than 250,000 distinct CDR3 sequences, approximately 17% observed once, and the top ten hold under 65%. The sample was blood. These receptors were taken from a middle-aged man with Graves' hyperthyroidism.

This clonotype occurred a few times. In DNA form, the CDR3 reads TGCGCCAGCAGCCAGATCGACATGGGGCTTACTTATGGCTACACCTTC. Encoded protein: CASSQIDMGLTYGYTF. This chain joins TRBV4-1 and TRBJ1-2, with D possibly matching TRBD1 (5 bases). V lost 3 bases, J lost 5 bases, and 19 bases lay in between. This CDR3 has 16 residues. Germline V lookup: CDR1 MGHRA, CDR2 YSYEKL.

CDR3 nucleotide sequence: TGTGCCAGCAGCCAAACTAGCGGGAGGCTCGAGCAGTACTTC. It codes for CASSQTSGRLEQYF. The V and J genes are TRBV3-1 and TRBJ2-7, with 12 bases identical to TRBD2. V was clipped by 2 bases and J by 6 bases; unmatched bases: 2. This CDR3 is 14 amino acids long. CDR1 is LGHDT and CDR2 is YNNKEL in the germline V gene (reference sequence).

This chain links TRBV6-2 or TRBV6-3 with TRBJ2-1; the D gene is possibly TRBD2 (6 bases). V was cut by 6 bases and J by 7 bases, with 16 bases left in between. This CDR3 has 14 residues. Germline values: CDR1 MNHEY, CDR2 SVGEGT. Here the CDR3 reads CASSYLGSMNEQFF. As DNA, the CDR3 is TGTGCCAGCAGCTACCTCGGGAGTATGAATGAGCAGTTCTTC.

The genes are TRBV28 and TRBJ1-4, with TRBD1 matching over 12 bases. Germline assignment: CDR1 MDHEN and CDR2 SYDVKM. This CDR3 contains 18 residues. Trimming removed 5 bases from V and 4 bases from J; junction bases left unmatched: 11. CDR3 sequence reads: CASSGPGTGGYVNEKLFF. CDR3 in DNA: TGTGCCAGCAGTGGGCCCGGGACAGGGGGCTATGTTAATGAAAAACTGTTTTTT.

In this sample, this clonotype turned up many times. The chain links TRBV10-3 to TRBJ2-3; D call uncertain. V lost 3 bases to trimming and J lost 7 bases, with 14 bases between them. Looked up from germline, CDR1 is ENHRY and CDR2 is SYGVKD. The CDR3 consists of 14 residues. The CDR3 region is CAISDPPPLYTQYF. The CDR3 nucleotides are TGTGCCATCAGTGACCCCCCTCCCCTGTATACGCAGTATTTT.

The chain recombines TRBV5-6 with TRBJ1-1; D is undetermined. V lost 0 bases to trimming and J lost 1 base, with 10 bases between them. Per the germline V gene, CDR1 is SGHDT and CDR2 is YYEEEE. This CDR3 spans 15 amino acids. CDR3: CASSLAWARNTEAFF. CDR3 nucleotides: TGTGCCAGCAGCTTGGCGTGGGCCCGGAACACTGAAGCTTTCTTT.

This clonotype has a handful of counts. The chain couples TRBV24-1 to TRBJ2-3; D is unclear. V was cut by 2 bases and J by 0 bases, with 11 bases left in between. The CDR3 is made up of 16 amino acids. The germline CDR1 and CDR2 sequences are KGHDR and SFDVKD. The CDR3 spells CATSDWASDSTDTQYF. The CDR3 DNA reads TGTGCCACCAGTGATTGGGCGTCAGATAGCACAGATACGCAGTATTTT.

The chain recombines TRBV5-1 with TRBJ1-6, with D perhaps matching TRBD1 (5 bases). This CDR3 contains 14 residues. V was trimmed by 4 bases and J by 8 bases, leaving 13 bases between them. Per germline, CDR1 SGHRS and CDR2 YFSETQ. The CDR3 reads CASSLDGGDSPLHF. The CDR3 DNA reads as TGCGCCAGCAGCCTCGACGGGGGGGATTCACCCCTCCACTTT.

The chain has TRBV2 and TRBJ2-1; D is ambiguous. Germline CDR1 reads SNHLY; CDR2 reads FYNNEI. The CDR3 extends over 12 amino acids. Deletions cut 4 bases from V and 8 bases from J, with 9 bases between. CDR3 region: CASSATSDEQFF. CDR3 nucleotide sequence: TGTGCCAGCAGTGCCACGAGCGATGAGCAGTTCTTC. Full variable domain (missing parts from reference TRBV2 and TRBJ2-1): EPEVTQTPSHQVTQMGQEVILRCVPISNHLYFYWYRQILGQKVEFLVSFYNNEISEKSEIFDDQFSVERPDGSNFTLKIRSTKLEDSAMYFCASSATSDEQFFGPGTRLTVL.

This clonotype was seen more than once but under ten times. The V call is TRBV5-1, the J call TRBJ1-3, with D possibly matching TRBD1 (6 bases). CDR3 length: 17 residues. Trimming pared 4 bases from V and 0 bases from J, leaving 17 bases between. Germline-derived CDR1 and CDR2 are SGHRS and YFSETQ. CDR3 in amino acids: CASSPRDTSYSGNTIYF. CDR3 DNA: TGCGCCAGCAGCCCGCGGGACACCTCCTACTCTGGAAACACCATATATTTT. Drawing the rest from reference TRBV5-1 and TRBJ1-3, the complete variable domain is KAGVTQTPRYLIKTRGQQVTLSCSPISGHRSVSWYQQTPGQGLQFLFEYFSETQRNKGNFPGRFSGRQFSNSRSEMNVSTLELGDSALYLCASSPRDTSYSGNTIYFGEGSWLTVV.

This clonotype has at least ten counts. This rearrangement joins TRBV20-1 to TRBJ2-1; TRBD2 matches at 10 bases. The CDR3 runs 16 residues. Germline CDR1 DFQATT, CDR2 SNEGSKA (reference sequence). The junction had 12 bases not matched to a gene; V was cut back by 1 base and J by 9 bases. The CDR3 region has the DNA TGCAGTGCTAGAGCCCCGGGGGTAGCGGGAGGAGGTGAGCAGTTCTTC. Its translation is CSARAPGVAGGGEQFF.

This clonotype was seen a handful of times. V and J are TRBV7-9 and TRBJ2-3; D might be TRBD2 (6 bases). This CDR3 contains 18 residues. Deletions cut 3 bases from V and 0 bases from J, with 19 bases between. Germline CDR1 is SEHNR and CDR2 is FQNEAQ (reference sequence). CDR3 DNA sequence: TGTGCCAGCAGCTTTATTCTCATGGGAGGCGTGAGCACAGATACGCAGTATTTT. Amino acids: CASSFILMGGVSTDTQYF.

At least ten counts were recorded for this clonotype. The chain recombines TRBV20-1 with TRBJ2-1, with TRBD2 matching 11 bases. Germline CDR1 and CDR2: DFQATT and SNEGSKA (reference sequence). J was trimmed by 5 bases and V by 6 bases; bases with no gene match: 6. There are 14 residues in the CDR3. The CDR3 DNA sequence: TGCAGTGCCCCGACTAGCGGGGCACACAATGAGCAGTTCTTC. Amino acid sequence: CSAPTSGAHNEQFF.

This clonotype came up many times. The CDR3 here is CASRGDGETQYF. The CDR3 DNA reads TGTGCCAGCAGAGGGGATGGGGAGACCCAGTACTTC. The chain links TRBV2 to TRBJ2-5, with D maybe TRBD1 (5 bases). Germline V gives CDR1 SNHLY, CDR2 FYNNEI. This CDR3 comprises 12 residues. V was clipped by 6 bases and J by 5 bases, with 10 bases between them.

This clonotype was found many times. CDR3 sequence reads: CAWSVWPGIYNEQFF. DNA of the CDR3: TGTGCCTGGAGTGTTTGGCCAGGAATCTACAATGAGCAGTTCTTC. The rearrangement uses TRBV30 and TRBJ2-1; no reliable D call. V was cut by 0 bases and J by 3 bases, with 12 bases left in between. The CDR3 is made up of 15 amino acids. Germline values: CDR1 GTSNPN, CDR2 SVGIG (reference sequence). Full variable domain (remainder filled in from reference TRBV30 and TRBJ2-1): SQTIHQWPATLVQPVGSPLSLECTVEGTSNPNLYWYRQAAGRGLQLLFYSVGIGQISSEVPQNLSASRPQDRQFILSSKKLLLSDSGFYLCAWSVWPGIYNEQFFGPGTRLTVL.

This clonotype has a count of ten or more. The gene calls are TRBV3-1 and TRBJ2-7; D is possibly TRBD1 or TRBD2 (7 bases each). The germline V gene encodes CDR1 LGHDT and CDR2 YNNKEL (reference sequence). CDR3 length: 15 residues. The ends were cut back, 5 bases at V and 3 bases at J, with 17 bases in the middle. CDR3 sequence (DNA): TGTGCCAGCAGCTTTAGAGCGGGACAGTACTACGAGCAGTACTTC. Amino acid sequence: CASSFRAGQYYEQYF.

The table lists this clonotype with a few counts. The gene calls are TRBV15 and TRBJ2-7, with D tentatively TRBD2 (6 bases). Trimming left V 1 base short and J 5 bases short, with 15 bases between. The CDR3 is made up of 15 amino acids. Germline V gene sequence: CDR1 LNHNV, CDR2 YYDKDF (reference sequence). CDR3 protein: CATSRVGPSGDEQYF. For the CDR3, the DNA is TGTGCCACCAGCAGAGTAGGACCATCGGGGGACGAGCAGTACTTC.

This chain joins TRBV4-3 and TRBJ1-3; possibly TRBD1 for D (5 bases). Germline values: CDR1 LGHNA, CDR2 YSLEER. V was cut by 0 bases and J by 8 bases, with 8 bases left in between. The CDR3 is 13 amino acids. The CDR3 sequence: CASSQEKGYTIYF. CDR3 coding DNA: TGCGCCAGCAGCCAAGAAAAGGGGTACACCATATATTTT.

The V gene is TRBV5-4, the J gene TRBJ2-1; TRBD2 matches 13 bases. V lost 4 bases to trimming and J lost 9 bases; unmatched junction nucleotides: 10. Germline V gene lookup returns CDR1 SGHNT and CDR2 YYREEE (reference sequence). CDR3 length equals 16 residues. The DNA of the CDR3 is TGTGCCAGCAGCACAAGGACTAGCGGGAGAAGGAGTGAGCAGTTCTTC. This gives the protein CASSTRTSGRRSEQFF.

The chain links TRBV28 to TRBJ2-2, with TRBD2 matching 9 bases. V shed 0 bases and J 1 base; nucleotides not matched to a gene: 0. CDR1 MDHEN and CDR2 SYDVKM come from the germline V gene. The CDR3 has 16 amino acids. The CDR3 coding sequence is TGTGCCAGCAGTTTATGGACTAGCGGGAACACCGGGGAGCTGTTTTTT. The encoded protein is CASSLWTSGNTGELFF.

This clonotype was seen only a few times. The chain recombines TRBV13 with TRBJ2-7; 7 nucleotides align to TRBD1. The CDR3 consists of 14 residues. The trim removed 1 base at V and 2 bases at J, leaving 2 bases unmatched. Germline-derived CDR1 and CDR2 are PRHDT and FYEKMQ (reference sequence). Here the CDR3 reads CASSLAQGAYEQYF. The CDR3 region has the DNA TGTGCCAGCAGCTTAGCCCAGGGGGCCTACGAGCAGTACTTC.

The chain employs TRBV14 and TRBJ2-7; TRBD2 matches 7 bases. CDR3 length: 13 amino acids. Germline V gene data show CDR1 as SGHDN and CDR2 as FVKESK. J lost 0 bases, V lost 5 bases, and 1 base had no gene match. The CDR3 loop is CASSSGVSYEQYF. The CDR3 DNA follows: TGTGCCAGCAGCAGCGGGGTCTCCTACGAGCAGTACTTC.

This clonotype was recorded a few times. The chain combines TRBV5-1 with TRBJ2-6; TRBD1 or TRBD2 may be the D gene (6 bases each). V dropped 4 bases and J dropped 13 bases, with 15 bases sitting between them. The CDR3 sequence is 13 residues long. Germline V CDR1 and CDR2: SGHRS, YFSETQ. The CDR3 here is CASSPPGAEVLTF. CDR3 in DNA: TGCGCCAGCAGCCCTCCGGGGGCAGAGGTCCTGACTTTC. Combining the CDR3 with reference TRBV5-1 and TRBJ2-6 gives the whole variable domain KAGVTQTPRYLIKTRGQQVTLSCSPISGHRSVSWYQQTPGQGLQFLFEYFSETQRNKGNFPGRFSGRQFSNSRSEMNVSTLELGDSALYLCASSPPGAEVLTFGAGSRLTVL.

The chain is built from TRBV6-1 and TRBJ2-2; a weak D match, TRBD1 (6 bases). This CDR3 contains 13 residues. The V end was cut by 6 bases, the J end by 8 bases, with 13 bases between. Germline V gene lookup returns CDR1 MNHNS and CDR2 SASEGT. Written as DNA, the CDR3 is TGTGCCAGCAGACTTACAGGGTTAGGGGAGCTGTTTTTT. Translation gives CASRLTGLGELFF.

This clonotype was counted many times. The chain uses TRBV28 and TRBJ2-5; 10 bases fit TRBD1. CDR3 length: 14 residues. The germline V gene has CDR1 MDHEN and CDR2 SYDVKM. The V gene end was trimmed by 6 bases and the J gene end by 2 bases; junction bases not matched to a gene: 3. Here the CDR3 DNA reads TGTGCCAGCAGGACGGACAGGGGGCAAGAGACCCAGTACTTC. Translated: CASRTDRGQETQYF.

With regard to this clonotype: A much larger clone lies a single base off, so this may be a read error. The final CDR3 position lacks the conserved phenylalanine or tryptophan, pointing to a likely read error. This chain uses TRBV15 with TRBJ2-2; the match to TRBD2 covers 10 bases. Germline V lookup: CDR1 LNHNV, CDR2 YYDKDF (reference sequence). This CDR3 region has 16 residues. V trimming: 1 base; J trimming: 3 bases; junction bases outside the gene matches: 2. CDR3 residues: CATSRAGLADTGELFS. CDR3 in DNA: TGTGCCACCAGCAGAGCTGGACTAGCGGACACCGGGGAGCTGTTTTCT.

This clonotype was observed many times. The rearrangement joins TRBV18 to TRBJ2-5, with TRBD1 as a possible D gene (6 bases). Trimming removed 6 bases at V and 1 base at J, with 12 bases between. This CDR3 is 14 amino acids long. The V gene's germline CDR1 is KGHSH and CDR2 LQKENI. The CDR3 coding sequence is TGTGCCAGCTCCACCCAGGACAGCCAAGAGACCCAGTACTTC. It encodes CASSTQDSQETQYF.

This chain uses TRBV12-3 or TRBV12-4 with TRBJ1-6; TRBD1 agrees at 10 bases. This CDR3 has 15 amino acids. J gave up 3 bases and V 6 bases, and 2 bases lay outside the gene matches. The CDR3 region has the DNA TGTGCCAGCAGGGGACAGGGGATCTATAATTCACCCCTCCACTTT. It yields the protein CASRGQGIYNSPLHF.

In this sample, this clonotype turned up many times. This chain joins TRBV27 and TRBJ2-3; the D gene is possibly TRBD1 (7 bases). The CDR3 contains 13 residues. V lost 8 bases, J lost 8 bases, and 17 bases lay in between. Germline V gene data show CDR1 as MNHEY and CDR2 as SMNVEV (reference sequence). CDR3 amino acids: CASARGDSGTQYF. As DNA, the CDR3 is TGTGCCAGCGCTAGGGGGGACAGTGGTACGCAGTATTTT.

There are many counts of this clonotype. J is TRBJ2-1 and V is TRBV28; maybe TRBD1 (6 bases). Germline loops: CDR1 MDHEN, CDR2 SYDVKM. This CDR3 is built from 14 residues. DNA of the CDR3: TGTCCCCCAAGGGGGTTGGACAACCACAATGAGCAGTTCTTC. Translation: CPPRGLDNHNEQFF.

This clonotype has a handful of counts. The chain links TRBV27 to TRBJ1-4; D perhaps matches TRBD1 (6 bases). The germline CDR1 and CDR2 sequences are MNHEY and SMNVEV (reference sequence). This CDR3 has 15 residues. V gave up 6 bases and J gave up 6 bases, with 17 bases separating them. The CDR3 is CASSSGEGGYEKLFF. In nucleotides, the CDR3 is TGTGCCAGCAGCTCCGGAGAAGGGGGGTATGAAAAACTGTTTTTT.